A single sample is the source of the 10 T cell receptor beta chains below, sequenced in a study of cytomegalovirus exposure and HLA in healthy donors. Primers for the PCR totalled 60 Vbeta and 13 Jbeta. Clones were read by immunoSEQ multiplex PCR, and TCRdb kept only the in-frame ones, dropping some. The data hold about 150,000 clones, with around 78% observed a single time. Input material: PBMCs. These receptors came from a woman aged 50 to 60 in good health and CMV-seropositive.

The chain is built from TRBV7-2 and TRBJ1-1, with D unclear. The germline gives CDR1 SGHTA, CDR2 FQGNSA. The CDR3 totals 15 residues. V was cut by 1 base and J by 4 bases, with 13 bases left in between. CDR3 DNA: TGTGCCAGCAGCTTAGTTGCGGGTGTGAGCACTGAAGCTTTCTTT. Translated, it gives CASSLVAGVSTEAFF.

The V and J genes are TRBV28 and TRBJ1-4; D possibly corresponds to TRBD1 (5 bases). This CDR3 spans 12 amino acids. Trimming removed 6 bases from V and 7 bases from J, with 9 bases in between. Germline lookup yields CDR1 MDHEN and CDR2 SYDVKM. CDR3 protein: CASRLGGEKLFF. For the CDR3, the DNA is TGTGCCAGCAGGTTGGGGGGTGAAAAACTGTTTTTT.

V gene TRBV28 combines with J gene TRBJ1-1, with 11 bases lining up with TRBD1. Germline CDR1 reads MDHEN; CDR2 reads SYDVKM. V shed 5 bases, J shed 4 bases, and the junction held 6 bases outside the gene matches. This CDR3 is built from 15 residues. CDR3 residues: CASSKFGTGGTEAFF. DNA for the CDR3: TGTGCCAGCAGTAAATTCGGGACAGGGGGCACTGAAGCTTTCTTT.

The rearrangement links TRBV30 to TRBJ1-1, with 9 bases aligning to TRBD1. V lost 5 bases to trimming and J lost 0 bases; unmatched junction nucleotides: 4. The germline V gene has CDR1 GTSNPN and CDR2 SVGIG (reference sequence). The CDR3 has 14 amino acids. The CDR3: CAWQQGAMNTEAFF. The CDR3 DNA reads as TGTGCCTGGCAACAGGGGGCCATGAACACTGAAGCTTTCTTT.

This chain uses TRBV11-2 with TRBJ1-5; D may be TRBD1 (5 bases). Per germline, CDR1 SGHAT and CDR2 FQNNGV. Trimming took 0 bases from V and 5 from J, leaving 8 bases between them. CDR3 length: 14 amino acids. The CDR3 DNA is TGTGCCAGCAGCTTAGACGGGGGGGATCAGCCCCAGCATTTT. Residues: CASSLDGGDQPQHF. The whole variable domain, filled in from reference TRBV11-2 and TRBJ1-5, reads EAGVAQSPRYKIIEKRQSVAFWCNPISGHATLYWYQQILGQGPKLLIQFQNNGVVDDSQLPKDRFSAERLKGVDSTLKIQPAKLEDSAVYLCASSLDGGDQPQHFGDGTRLSIL.

The chain combines TRBV7-2 with TRBJ1-5; D call uncertain. Germline CDR1 reads SGHTA; CDR2 reads FQGNSA. CDR3 length: 17 amino acids. Trimming removed 2 bases from V and 0 bases from J, with 14 bases in between. The CDR3 coding sequence is TGTGCCAGCAGCTTATTGGGAGGATACGGTAGCAATCAGCCCCAGCATTTT. Protein product: CASSLLGGYGSNQPQHF.

V is TRBV28 and J is TRBJ2-1; possible D gene TRBD2, 5 bases. Germline lookup yields CDR1 MDHEN and CDR2 SYDVKM. V was trimmed by 6 bases and J by 3 bases, leaving 15 bases between them. The length of the CDR3 is 15 residues. As DNA, the CDR3 is TGTGCCAGCAGACCCCACGGGAAAGTCTACAATGAGCAGTTCTTC. It translates to CASRPHGKVYNEQFF.

The J gene is TRBJ2-2, the V gene TRBV2; D is unresolved. This CDR3 has 12 residues. With 8 bases removed from V and 0 bases from J, the gap between germline ends came to 4 bases. From germline, CDR1 is SNHLY and CDR2 FYNNEI. The CDR3 coding sequence is TGTGCCAGCTGGCCGAACACCGGGGAGCTGTTTTTT. Translation: CASWPNTGELFF.

The chain uses TRBV11-2 and TRBJ1-1; perhaps TRBD1 as D (6 bases). The CDR3 is 16 residues long. From germline, CDR1 is SGHAT and CDR2 FQNNGV. V was trimmed by 5 bases and J by 6 bases, leaving 22 bases between them. This chain's CDR3 is CASSPLGGGDISEAFF. In DNA, the CDR3 is TGTGCCAGCAGCCCATTAGGGGGTGGGGACATATCTGAAGCTTTCTTT.

This chain links TRBV6-6 with TRBJ2-5; D gene ambiguous. V was cut by 6 bases and J by 0 bases, with 11 bases left in between. This CDR3 has 14 residues. Germline V gives CDR1 MNHNY, CDR2 SVGAGI (reference sequence). The DNA of the CDR3 is TGTGCCAGCAGCCCCTTCGACTACCAAGAGACCCAGTACTTC. Amino acid sequence: CASSPFDYQETQYF.